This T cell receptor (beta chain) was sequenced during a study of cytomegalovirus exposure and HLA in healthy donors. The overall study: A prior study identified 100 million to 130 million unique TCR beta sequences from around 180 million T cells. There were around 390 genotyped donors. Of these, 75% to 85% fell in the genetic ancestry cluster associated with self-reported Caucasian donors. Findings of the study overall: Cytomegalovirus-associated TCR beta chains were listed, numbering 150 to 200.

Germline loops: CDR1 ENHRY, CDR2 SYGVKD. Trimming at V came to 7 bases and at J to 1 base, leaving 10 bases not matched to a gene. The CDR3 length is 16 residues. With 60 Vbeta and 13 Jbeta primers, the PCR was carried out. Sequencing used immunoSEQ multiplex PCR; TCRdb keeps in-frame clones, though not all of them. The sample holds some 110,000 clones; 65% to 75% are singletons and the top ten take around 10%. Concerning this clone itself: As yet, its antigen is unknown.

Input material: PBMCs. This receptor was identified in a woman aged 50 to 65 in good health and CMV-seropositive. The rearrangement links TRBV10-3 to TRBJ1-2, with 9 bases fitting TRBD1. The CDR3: CAITPGTGTVNYGYTF. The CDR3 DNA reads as TGTGCCATCACTCCCGGGACAGGGACCGTTAACTATGGCTACACCTTC.